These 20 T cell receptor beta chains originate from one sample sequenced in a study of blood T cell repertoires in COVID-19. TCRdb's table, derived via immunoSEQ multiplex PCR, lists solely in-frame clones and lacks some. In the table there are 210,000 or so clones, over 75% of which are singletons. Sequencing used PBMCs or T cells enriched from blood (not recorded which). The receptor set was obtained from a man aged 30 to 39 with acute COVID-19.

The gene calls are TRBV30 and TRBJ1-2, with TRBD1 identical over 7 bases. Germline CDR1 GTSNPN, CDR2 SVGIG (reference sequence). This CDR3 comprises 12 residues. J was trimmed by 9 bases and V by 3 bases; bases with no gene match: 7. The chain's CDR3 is CAWRGSGGSYTF. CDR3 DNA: TGTGCCTGGAGGGGATCAGGGGGAAGCTACACCTTC.

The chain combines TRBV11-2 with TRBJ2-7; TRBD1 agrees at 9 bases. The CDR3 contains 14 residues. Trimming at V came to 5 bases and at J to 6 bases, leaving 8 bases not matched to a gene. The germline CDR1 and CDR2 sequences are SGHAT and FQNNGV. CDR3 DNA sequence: TGTGCCAGCAGCACAACCCGGGACAGGGTCGAGCAGTACTTC. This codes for CASSTTRDRVEQYF.

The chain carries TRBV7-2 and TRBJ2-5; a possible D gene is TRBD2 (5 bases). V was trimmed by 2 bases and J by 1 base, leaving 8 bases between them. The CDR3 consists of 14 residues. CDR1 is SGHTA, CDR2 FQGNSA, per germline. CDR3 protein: CASSLTGTQETQYF. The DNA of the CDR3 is TGTGCCAGCAGCTTAACGGGAACCCAAGAGACCCAGTACTTC.

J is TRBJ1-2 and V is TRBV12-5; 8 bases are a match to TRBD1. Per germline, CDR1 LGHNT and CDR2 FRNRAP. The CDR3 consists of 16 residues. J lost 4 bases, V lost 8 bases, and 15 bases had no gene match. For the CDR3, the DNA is TGTGCTAGTCAGGTCCCCAACCCACAGGGGGGCTATGGCTACACCTTC. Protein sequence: CASQVPNPQGGYGYTF.

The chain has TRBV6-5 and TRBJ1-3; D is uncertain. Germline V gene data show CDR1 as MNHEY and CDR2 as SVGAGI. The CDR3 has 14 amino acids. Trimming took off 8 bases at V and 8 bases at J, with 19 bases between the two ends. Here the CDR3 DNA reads TGTGCCAGCTTACTAGACGGATCCGGCGACACCATATATTTT. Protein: CASLLDGSGDTIYF.

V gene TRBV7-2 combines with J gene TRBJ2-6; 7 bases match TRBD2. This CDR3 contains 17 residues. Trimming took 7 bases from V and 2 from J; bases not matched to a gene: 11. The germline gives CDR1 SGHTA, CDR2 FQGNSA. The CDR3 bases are TGTGCCAGCAACTATCCGGGGGGAGGGACTGGGGCCAACGTCCTGACTTTC. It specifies CASNYPGGGTGANVLTF.

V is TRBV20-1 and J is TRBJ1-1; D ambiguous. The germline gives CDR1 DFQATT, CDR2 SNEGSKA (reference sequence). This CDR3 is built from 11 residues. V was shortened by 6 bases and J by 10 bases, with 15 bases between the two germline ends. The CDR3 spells CSAQAGVGAFF. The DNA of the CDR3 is TGCAGTGCGCAGGCGGGCGTGGGAGCTTTCTTT.

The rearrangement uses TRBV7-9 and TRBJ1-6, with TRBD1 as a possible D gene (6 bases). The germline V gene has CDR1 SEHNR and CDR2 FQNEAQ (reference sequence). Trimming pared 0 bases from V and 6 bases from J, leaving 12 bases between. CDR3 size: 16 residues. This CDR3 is CASSLALAGANSPLHF. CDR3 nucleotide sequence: TGTGCCAGCAGCTTAGCTTTAGCAGGGGCTAATTCACCCCTCCACTTT. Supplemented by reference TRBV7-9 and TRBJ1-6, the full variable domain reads DTGVSQNPRHKITKRGQNVTFRCDPISEHNRLYWYRQTLGQGPEFLTYFQNEAQLEKSRLLSDRFSAERPKGSFSTLEIQRTEQGDSAMYLCASSLALAGANSPLHFGNGTRLTVT.

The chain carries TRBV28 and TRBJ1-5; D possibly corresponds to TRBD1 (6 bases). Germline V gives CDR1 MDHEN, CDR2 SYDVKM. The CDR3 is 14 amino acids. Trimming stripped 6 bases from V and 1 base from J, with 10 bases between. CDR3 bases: TGTGCCAGCAGGCCCACAGGGAGCAATCAGCCCCAGCATTTT. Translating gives CASRPTGSNQPQHF.

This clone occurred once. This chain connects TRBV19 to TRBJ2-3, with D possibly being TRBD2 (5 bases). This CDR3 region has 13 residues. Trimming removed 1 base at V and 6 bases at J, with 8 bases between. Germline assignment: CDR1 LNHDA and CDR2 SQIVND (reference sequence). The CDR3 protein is CASSIARGDTQYF. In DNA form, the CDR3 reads TGTGCCAGTAGTATAGCGCGAGGGGATACGCAGTATTTT.

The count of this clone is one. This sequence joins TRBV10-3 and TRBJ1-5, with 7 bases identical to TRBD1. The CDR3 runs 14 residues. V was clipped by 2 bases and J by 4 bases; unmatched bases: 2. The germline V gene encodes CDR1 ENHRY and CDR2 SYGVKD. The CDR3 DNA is TGTGCCATCAGTGAGGACAGGGTTAATCAGCCCCAGCATTTT. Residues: CAISEDRVNQPQHF.

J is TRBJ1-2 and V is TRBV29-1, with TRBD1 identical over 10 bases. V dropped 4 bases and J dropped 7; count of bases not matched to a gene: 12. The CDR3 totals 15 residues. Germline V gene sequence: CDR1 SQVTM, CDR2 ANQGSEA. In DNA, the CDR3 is TGCAGCGTTGGCACCGGGACAGGGGTGTTAAGTGGCTACACCTTC. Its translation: CSVGTGTGVLSGYTF.

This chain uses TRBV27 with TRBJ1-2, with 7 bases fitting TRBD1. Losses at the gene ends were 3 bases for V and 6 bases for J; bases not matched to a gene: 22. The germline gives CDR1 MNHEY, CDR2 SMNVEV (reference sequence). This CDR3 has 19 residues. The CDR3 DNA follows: TGTGCCAGCAGTTTCCTCCCAATATTGGTCCCAGGGGGATCGAATGGCTACACCTTC. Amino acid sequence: CASSFLPILVPGGSNGYTF.

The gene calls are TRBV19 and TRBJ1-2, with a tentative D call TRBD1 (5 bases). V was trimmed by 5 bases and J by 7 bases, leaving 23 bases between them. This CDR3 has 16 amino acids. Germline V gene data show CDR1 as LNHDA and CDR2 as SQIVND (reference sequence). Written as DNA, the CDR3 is TGTGCCAGTAGTCCCCAAAGTAGGGCTAGTCAGGGTGGCTACACCTTC. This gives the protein CASSPQSRASQGGYTF.

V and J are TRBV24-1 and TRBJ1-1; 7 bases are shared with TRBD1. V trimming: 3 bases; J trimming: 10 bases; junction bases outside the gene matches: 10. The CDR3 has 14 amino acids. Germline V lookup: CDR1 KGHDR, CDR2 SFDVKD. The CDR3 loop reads CATSDNWTGKGAFF. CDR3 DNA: TGTGCCACCAGTGATAATTGGACAGGAAAGGGAGCTTTCTTT.

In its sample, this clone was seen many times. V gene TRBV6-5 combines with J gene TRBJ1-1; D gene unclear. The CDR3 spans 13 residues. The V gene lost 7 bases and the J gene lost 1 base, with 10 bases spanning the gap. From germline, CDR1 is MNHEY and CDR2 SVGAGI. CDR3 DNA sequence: TGTGCCAGCAACCTGGAGACGAACACTGAAGCTTTCTTT. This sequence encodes CASNLETNTEAFF.

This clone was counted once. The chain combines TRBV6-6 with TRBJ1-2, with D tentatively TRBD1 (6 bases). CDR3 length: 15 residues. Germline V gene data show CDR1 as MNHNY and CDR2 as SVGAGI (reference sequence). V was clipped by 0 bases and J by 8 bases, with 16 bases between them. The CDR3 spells CASSYSLQGGFGYTF. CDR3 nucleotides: TGTGCCAGCAGTTACTCATTACAGGGAGGGTTCGGCTACACCTTC.

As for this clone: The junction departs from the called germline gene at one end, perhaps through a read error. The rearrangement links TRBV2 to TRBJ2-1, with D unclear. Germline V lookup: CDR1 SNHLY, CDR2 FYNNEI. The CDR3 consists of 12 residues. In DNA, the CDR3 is TGTGCCAGCAGTGAGTCCTCCAATGAGCAGTTCTTC. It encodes CASSESSNEQFF.

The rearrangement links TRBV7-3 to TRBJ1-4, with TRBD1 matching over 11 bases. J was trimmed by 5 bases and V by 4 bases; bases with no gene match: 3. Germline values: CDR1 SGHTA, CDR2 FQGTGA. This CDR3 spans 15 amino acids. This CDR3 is CASSSGQGANEKLFF. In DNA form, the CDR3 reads TGTGCCAGCAGCTCAGGACAGGGGGCGAATGAAAAACTGTTTTTT.

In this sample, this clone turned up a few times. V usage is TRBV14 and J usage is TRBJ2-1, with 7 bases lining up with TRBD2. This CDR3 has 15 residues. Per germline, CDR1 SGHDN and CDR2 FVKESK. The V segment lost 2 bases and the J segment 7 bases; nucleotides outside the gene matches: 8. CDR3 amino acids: CASSQTGGSGNEQFF. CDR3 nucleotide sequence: TGTGCCAGCAGCCAAACCGGGGGGAGCGGGAATGAGCAGTTCTTC.